The source of this T cell receptor (beta chain) is a study of T cell changes during pregnancy in multiple sclerosis. The germline CDR1 and CDR2 sequences are SGHNT and YENEEA. Trimming left V 5 bases short and J 1 base short, with 11 bases between. The CDR3 runs to 14 residues. Measured with immunoSEQ multiplex PCR; TCRdb has only the in-frame clones, and not every one. The table has around 96,000 clones, roughly 91% seen once. Sequencing used peripheral blood, obtained in the first trimester of pregnancy. The receptor was isolated from a female donor with multiple sclerosis, enrolled in a pregnancy study. This chain links TRBV11-3 with TRBJ2-5, with a possible D match to TRBD2 (6 bases). The CDR3 spells CASSPGDFQETQYF. The CDR3 DNA follows: TGTGCCAGCAGCCCCGGGGACTTCCAAGAGACCCAGTACTTC.